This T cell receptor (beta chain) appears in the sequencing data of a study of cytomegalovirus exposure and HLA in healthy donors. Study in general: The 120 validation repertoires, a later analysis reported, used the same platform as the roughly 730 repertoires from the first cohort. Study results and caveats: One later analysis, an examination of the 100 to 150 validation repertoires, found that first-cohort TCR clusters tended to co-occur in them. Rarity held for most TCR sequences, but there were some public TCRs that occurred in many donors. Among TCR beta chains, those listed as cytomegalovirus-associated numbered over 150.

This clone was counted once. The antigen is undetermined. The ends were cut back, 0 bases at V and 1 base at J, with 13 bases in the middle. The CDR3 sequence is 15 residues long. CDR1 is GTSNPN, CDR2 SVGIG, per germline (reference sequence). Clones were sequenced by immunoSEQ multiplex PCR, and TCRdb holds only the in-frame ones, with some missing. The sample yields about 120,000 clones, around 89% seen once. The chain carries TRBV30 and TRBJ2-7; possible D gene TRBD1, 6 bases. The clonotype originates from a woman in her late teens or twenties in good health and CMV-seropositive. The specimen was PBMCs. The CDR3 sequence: CAWSVLNRASYEQYF. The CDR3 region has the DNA TGTGCCTGGAGTGTACTCAACAGGGCATCCTACGAGCAGTACTTC.